What follows are 21 T cell receptor beta chains derived from one specimen sequenced in a study of shared clonotypes between healthy human individuals. Method: immunoSEQ multiplex PCR; TCRdb's copy keeps in-frame clones and lacks some. The table records roughly 1.4 million clones, approximately 98.5% of them present only once. The sequenced sample consisted of naive CD4+ T cells sorted from blood. The subset denotes: CD45RA+ positively selected. The receptors come from a man aged 25 to 40 in good health.

The chain links TRBV2 to TRBJ1-4; tentatively, D is TRBD1 (6 bases). Germline CDR1 and CDR2: SNHLY and FYNNEI. The CDR3 is 16 residues long. With 7 bases removed from V and 4 bases from J, the gap between germline ends came to 19 bases. CDR3 in amino acids: CASKVPSGQHNEKLFF. The CDR3 DNA follows: TGTGCCAGCAAGGTCCCGTCCGGACAGCATAATGAAAAACTGTTTTTT.

The chain has TRBV11-2 and TRBJ1-5, with D uncertain. This CDR3 has 15 residues. Germline assignment: CDR1 SGHAT and CDR2 FQNNGV. The V end was cut by 5 bases, the J end by 1 base, with 12 bases between. DNA of the CDR3: TGTGCCAGCAGCCTCGGTGGGCGAAGCAATCAGCCCCAGCATTTT. This codes for CASSLGGRSNQPQHF. The full variable domain, in which reference TRBV11-2 and TRBJ1-5 provide the parts outside the CDR3, is EAGVAQSPRYKIIEKRQSVAFWCNPISGHATLYWYQQILGQGPKLLIQFQNNGVVDDSQLPKDRFSAERLKGVDSTLKIQPAKLEDSAVYLCASSLGGRSNQPQHFGDGTRLSIL.

CDR3 nucleotides: TGTGCCAGTTCAGGTCTACAAGAGACCCAGTACTTC. This codes for CASSGLQETQYF. The V gene is TRBV5-4, the J gene TRBJ2-5; no reliable D call. This CDR3 region has 12 residues. Looked up from germline, CDR1 is SGHNT and CDR2 is YYREEE (reference sequence). Trimming took off 8 bases at V and 2 bases at J, with 10 bases between the two ends.

The rearrangement joins TRBV4-2 to TRBJ2-3; tentative D call: TRBD2 (5 bases). This CDR3 is built from 13 residues. CDR1 is LGHNA and CDR2 is YNFKEQ in the germline V gene. The V and J ends lost 6 bases and 2 bases respectively, with 9 bases between them. This CDR3 is CASSLDYTDTQYF. The CDR3 nucleotides are TGTGCCAGCAGTCTTGACTACACAGATACGCAGTATTTT.

The chain employs TRBV6-5 and TRBJ2-7; weak D call: TRBD1 (6 bases). The germline V and J ends were trimmed by 4 bases and 1 base, with 11 bases remaining between them. CDR1 is MNHEY, CDR2 SVGAGI, per germline. The CDR3 length is 14 residues. The CDR3 nucleotides read TGTGCCAGCAGTTTGGGACACCAATCCTACGAGCAGTACTTC. Its translation is CASSLGHQSYEQYF.

V usage is TRBV15 and J usage is TRBJ2-5, with a possible D match to TRBD1 (5 bases). The V end was cut by 3 bases, the J end by 2 bases, with 16 bases between. The CDR3 has 16 residues. Germline V CDR1 and CDR2: LNHNV, YYDKDF (reference sequence). Here the CDR3 reads CATSSVNLRDQETQYF. The CDR3 nucleotides read TGTGCCACCAGCAGTGTCAATCTCAGGGATCAAGAGACCCAGTACTTC.

This rearrangement joins TRBV7-9 to TRBJ2-7; D assignment may be TRBD1 or TRBD2 (6 bases each). Between the trimmed V and J ends, which lost 6 bases and 0 bases, there was a span of 9 bases. The CDR3 has 13 amino acids. In germline, CDR1 is SEHNR, CDR2 FQNEAQ (reference sequence). CDR3 in amino acids: CASRPGASYEQYF. For the CDR3, the DNA is TGTGCCAGCAGACCGGGGGCCTCCTACGAGCAGTACTTC.

The V call is TRBV27, the J call TRBJ1-4, with TRBD1 identical over 10 bases. Germline CDR1 is MNHEY and CDR2 is SMNVEV (reference sequence). J gave up 7 bases and V 1 base, and 18 bases lay outside the gene matches. This CDR3 is 20 amino acids long. As DNA, the CDR3 is TGTGCCAGCAGTTTATATTCAAATTCCCCCGGGACAGGGGCACCTGAAAAACTGTTTTTT. Protein sequence: CASSLYSNSPGTGAPEKLFF.

The genes are TRBV15 and TRBJ2-1, with a possible D match to TRBD1 (5 bases). The CDR3 length is 16 residues. V lost 0 bases to trimming and J lost 2 bases, with 11 bases between them. Germline V gives CDR1 LNHNV, CDR2 YYDKDF (reference sequence). Here the CDR3 reads CATSRDQMGPYNEQFF. CDR3 nucleotides: TGTGCCACCAGCAGAGATCAAATGGGGCCCTACAATGAGCAGTTCTTC.

This sequence joins TRBV5-1 and TRBJ2-7; no firm D call. CDR1 and CDR2 from the germline V gene are SGHRS and YFSETQ. V was shortened by 0 bases and J by 4 bases, with 8 bases between the two germline ends. The CDR3 spans 13 residues. The CDR3 DNA follows: TGCGCCAGCAGCTTGGAGTATTTATACGAGCAGTACTTC. The encoded protein is CASSLEYLYEQYF.

Only one count was recorded for this clone. The V and J genes are TRBV11-2 and TRBJ2-3; 9 bases line up with TRBD2. From germline, CDR1 is SGHAT and CDR2 FQNNGV. The V gene end was trimmed by 4 bases and the J gene end by 2 bases; junction bases not matched to a gene: 7. The length of the CDR3 is 16 residues. In DNA form, the CDR3 reads TGTGCCAGCAGCTCCTCGACTAGCGGCTTCACAGATACGCAGTATTTT. It translates to CASSSSTSGFTDTQYF.

This rearrangement joins TRBV29-1 to TRBJ2-3; 7 bases line up with TRBD2. The CDR3 contains 15 residues. V shed 3 bases, J shed 6 bases, and the junction held 12 bases outside the gene matches. The germline gives CDR1 SQVTM, CDR2 ANQGSEA. The CDR3 coding sequence is TGCAGCGTTGATGGTGACAAGCGGGGCGTGGATACGCAGTATTTT. Its translation: CSVDGDKRGVDTQYF.

Note on this clone: At the DNA level, this CDR3 is encoded by other sequences in the same sample as well. This chain joins TRBV5-8 and TRBJ2-3, with D hard to call. The V end was cut by 0 bases, the J end by 6 bases, with 2 bases between. Germline V CDR1 and CDR2: SGHTS, YDEGEE. This CDR3 has 11 amino acids. The CDR3 here is CASSLADTQYF. The CDR3 nucleotides read TGTGCCAGCAGCTTGGCGGATACGCAGTATTTT.

This clone was counted once. This chain connects TRBV18 to TRBJ2-7; 9 bases fit TRBD2. The CDR3 is 14 amino acids. From germline, CDR1 is KGHSH and CDR2 LQKENI. The ends lost 0 bases at V and 7 bases at J; junction bases unmatched: 4. CDR3 in DNA: TGTGCCAGCTCACCACCTAGCGGGAGTTGGGAGCAGTACTTC. Translation: CASSPPSGSWEQYF. Together with reference TRBV18 and TRBJ2-7, the CDR3 gives the full variable domain: NAGVMQNPRHLVRRRGQEARLRCSPMKGHSHVYWYRQLPEEGLKFMVYLQKENIIDESGMPKERFSAEFPKEGPSILRIQQVVRGDSAAYFCASSPPSGSWEQYFGPGTRLTVT.

The chain combines TRBV7-6 with TRBJ2-2; 10 bases are a match to TRBD2. The V gene end was trimmed by 4 bases and the J gene end by 4 bases; junction bases not matched to a gene: 15. The CDR3 totals 19 residues. Germline V lookup: CDR1 SGHVS, CDR2 FNYEAQ. The CDR3 sequence is CASSSLRGGIAGGTGELFF. Here the CDR3 DNA reads TGTGCCAGCAGCTCACTCCGGGGGGGGATAGCGGGAGGCACCGGGGAGCTGTTTTTT.

As for this clone: The identical CDR3 is also encoded by other nucleotide sequences in the sample. This chain connects TRBV10-3 to TRBJ1-1, with D tentatively TRBD1 (6 bases). This CDR3 contains 14 residues. V was trimmed by 3 bases and J by 0 bases, leaving 8 bases between them. Looked up from germline, CDR1 is ENHRY and CDR2 is SYGVKD. The chain's CDR3 is CAISDQGMNTEAFF. The CDR3 DNA follows: TGTGCCATCAGTGATCAGGGGATGAACACTGAAGCTTTCTTT.

This chain joins TRBV18 and TRBJ1-5; 8 nucleotides line up with TRBD1. J lost 6 bases, V lost 6 bases, and 7 bases had no gene match. The CDR3 sequence is 14 residues long. Per the germline V gene, CDR1 is KGHSH and CDR2 is LQKENI. The CDR3 DNA is TGTGCCAGCTCGTCGGACAGGGCGGGTCAGCCCCAGCATTTT. Its translation is CASSSDRAGQPQHF.

This clone was observed once. The genes are TRBV18 and TRBJ2-2; TRBD1 aligns across 9 bases. With 3 bases clipped from V and 5 bases from J, the junction kept 10 bases outside the gene matches. The CDR3 is 17 residues long. Germline CDR1 reads KGHSH; CDR2 reads LQKENI. CDR3 protein: CASSPRDRGSPTGELFF. DNA for the CDR3: TGTGCCAGCTCACCGCGAGACAGGGGGAGTCCGACCGGGGAGCTGTTTTTT.

The chain links TRBV2 to TRBJ2-3, with TRBD2 identical over 12 bases. There are 15 residues in the CDR3. V lost 6 bases, J lost 4 bases, and 5 bases stayed unmatched. Germline lookup yields CDR1 SNHLY and CDR2 FYNNEI. The DNA for the CDR3 is TGTGCCAGCAGCCAACTAGCGGGAGGCTCAGATACGCAGTATTTT. The encoded protein is CASSQLAGGSDTQYF.

V usage is TRBV7-2 and J usage is TRBJ2-3; D unclear. There are 13 residues in the CDR3. Per the germline V gene, CDR1 is SGHTA and CDR2 is FQGNSA. V shed 1 base and J shed 9 bases, with 11 bases lying between them. Here the CDR3 reads CASSLGLTGTQYF. The CDR3 DNA reads as TGTGCCAGCAGCTTAGGACTTACTGGAACGCAGTATTTT. The full variable domain, in which reference TRBV7-2 and TRBJ2-3 provide the parts outside the CDR3, is GAGVSQSPSNKVTEKGKDVELRCDPISGHTALYWYRQSLGQGLEFLIYFQGNSAPDKSGLPSDRFSAERTGGSVSTLTIQRTQQEDSAVYLCASSLGLTGTQYFGPGTRLTVL.

Remarks on this clone: Different DNA sequences within this sample yield the same CDR3. This chain links TRBV5-1 with TRBJ2-2, with D hard to call. V was shortened by 2 bases and J by 4 bases, with 3 bases between the two germline ends. Looked up from germline, CDR1 is SGHRS and CDR2 is YFSETQ. The CDR3 is 12 residues long. CDR3 coding DNA: TGCGCCAGCAGCTTCAGCACCGGGGAGCTGTTTTTT. This encodes CASSFSTGELFF.